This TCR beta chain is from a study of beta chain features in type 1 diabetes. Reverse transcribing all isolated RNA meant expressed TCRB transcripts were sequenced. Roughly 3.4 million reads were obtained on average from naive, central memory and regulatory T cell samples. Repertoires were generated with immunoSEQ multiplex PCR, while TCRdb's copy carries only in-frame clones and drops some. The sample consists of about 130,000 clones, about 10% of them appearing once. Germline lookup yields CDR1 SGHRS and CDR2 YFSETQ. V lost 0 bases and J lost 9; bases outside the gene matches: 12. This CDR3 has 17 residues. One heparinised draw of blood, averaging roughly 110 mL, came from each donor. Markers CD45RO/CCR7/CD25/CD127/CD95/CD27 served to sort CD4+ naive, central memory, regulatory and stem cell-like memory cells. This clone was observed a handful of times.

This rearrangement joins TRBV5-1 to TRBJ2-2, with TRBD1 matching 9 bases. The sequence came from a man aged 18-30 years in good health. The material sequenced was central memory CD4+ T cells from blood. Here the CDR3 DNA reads TGCGCCAGCAGCTTGGACAGGGGGCCCGAGTTCAACCGGGAGCTGTTTTTT. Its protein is CASSLDRGPEFNRELFF.